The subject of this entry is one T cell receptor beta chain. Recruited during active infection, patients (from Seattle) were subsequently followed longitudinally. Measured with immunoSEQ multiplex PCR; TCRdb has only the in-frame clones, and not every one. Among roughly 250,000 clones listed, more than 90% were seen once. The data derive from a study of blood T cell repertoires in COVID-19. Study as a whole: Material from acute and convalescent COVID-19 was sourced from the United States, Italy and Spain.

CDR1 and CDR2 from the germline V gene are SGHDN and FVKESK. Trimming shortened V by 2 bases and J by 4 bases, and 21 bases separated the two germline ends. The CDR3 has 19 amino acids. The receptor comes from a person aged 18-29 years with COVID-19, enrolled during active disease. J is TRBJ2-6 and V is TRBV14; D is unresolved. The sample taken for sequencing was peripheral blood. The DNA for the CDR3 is TGTGCCAGCAGCCAACAAGATTCCCCCCGGGTAACCGGGGCCAACGTCCTGACTTTC. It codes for CASSQQDSPRVTGANVLTF.